Shown below are 25 T cell receptor beta chains from a single sample sequenced in a study of graft-versus-host responses after intestinal transplantation. The protocol was immunoSEQ multiplex PCR, while the TCRdb copy is restricted to in-frame clones and leaves out a portion. Counted here are around 110,000 clones, roughly 90% occurring once; the ten biggest clones make up about 0.7%. These receptors' antigens are unknown. Sequenced here: unstimulated CD4+ T cells sorted from spleen or lymph node cells, sampled before transplant. These receptors were collected from a human donor who was the organ donor for an intestinal transplant.

The V call is TRBV7-2, the J call TRBJ2-3, with TRBD2 identical over 10 bases. After removal of 3 bases from V and 3 bases from J, the junction contained 12 bases not matched to a gene. The germline V gene encodes CDR1 SGHTA and CDR2 FQGNSA. The CDR3 is 18 amino acids. As DNA, the CDR3 is TGTGCCAGCAGCTTCCGGCTAAGCGGGGGGGCTAGGACAGATACGCAGTATTTT. Residues: CASSFRLSGGARTDTQYF.

The chain carries TRBV7-8 and TRBJ2-7, with unresolved D. The germline V gene encodes CDR1 SGHVS and CDR2 FQNEAQ. The CDR3 runs to 12 residues. V was trimmed by 2 bases and J by 0 bases, leaving 2 bases between them. The CDR3 spells CASSLNSYEQYF. CDR3 sequence (DNA): TGTGCCAGCAGCTTAAACTCCTACGAGCAGTACTTC.

The V and J genes are TRBV5-1 and TRBJ2-2; D remains unclear. This CDR3 contains 14 residues. CDR1 and CDR2 from the germline V gene are SGHRS and YFSETQ. The germline V and J ends were trimmed by 6 bases and 3 bases, with 12 bases remaining between them. CDR3 nucleotides: TGCGCCAGCACTACTACTCCAGACACCGGGGAGCTGTTTTTT. Its translation is CASTTTPDTGELFF.

Of note for this clone: A junction boundary mismatches the germline segment, possibly from a read error. The chain couples TRBV7-7 to TRBJ2-3; D not resolved. CDR3 length equals 14 residues. The germline V gene has CDR1 SSHAT and CDR2 FNYEAQ (reference sequence). The CDR3 coding sequence is TGTGCTAGCAGCTTACTGAGTGACACAGATACGCAGTATTTT. Translation: CASSLLSDTDTQYF.

Written as DNA, the CDR3 is TGTGCCAGCTCACCGGGGACAAGGGCTAACTACGAGCAGTACTTC. It yields the protein CASSPGTRANYEQYF. The V gene is TRBV18, the J gene TRBJ2-7; D possibly corresponds to TRBD1 (6 bases). V was shortened by 3 bases and J by 3 bases, with 15 bases between the two germline ends. Germline V gene sequence: CDR1 KGHSH, CDR2 LQKENI. The CDR3 runs 15 residues.

This sequence joins TRBV6-5 and TRBJ1-3; D unresolved. Looked up from germline, CDR1 is MNHEY and CDR2 is SVGAGI. V lost 6 bases to trimming and J lost 8 bases, with 11 bases between them. The CDR3 covers 12 residues. CDR3 in DNA: TGTGCCAGCAGGGCTAACGGAGACACCATATATTTT. This sequence encodes CASRANGDTIYF.

Comment on this clone: Different DNA sequences within this sample yield the same CDR3. The chain carries TRBV6-5 and TRBJ1-3; D remains unclear. From germline, CDR1 is MNHEY and CDR2 SVGAGI. V shed 0 bases and J shed 0 bases, with 6 bases lying between them. The CDR3 extends over 15 amino acids. The CDR3 is CASSYSAGSGNTIYF. The DNA of the CDR3 is TGTGCCAGCAGTTACTCTGCGGGCTCTGGAAACACCATATATTTT.

The count of this clone is one. This CDR3 is CASGLYRAGTTEAFF. CDR3 sequence (DNA): TGTGCTAGTGGTTTGTACAGGGCAGGGACCACTGAAGCTTTCTTT. V usage is TRBV12-5 and J usage is TRBJ1-1; a possible D gene is TRBD1 (6 bases). CDR3 size: 15 residues. Germline V lookup: CDR1 LGHNT, CDR2 FRNRAP. V lost 2 bases, J lost 4 bases, and 14 bases lay in between.

The rearrangement uses TRBV4-1 and TRBJ1-4; TRBD1 matches 9 bases. V shed 3 bases, J shed 3 bases, and the junction held 2 bases outside the gene matches. CDR3 length equals 15 residues. Germline CDR1 is MGHRA and CDR2 is YSYEKL. This CDR3 reads CASSHYRGPNEKLFF. CDR3 DNA sequence: TGCGCCAGCAGCCATTACAGGGGGCCTAATGAAAAACTGTTTTTT.

The J gene is TRBJ1-4, the V gene TRBV10-2; D gene uncertain. Deletions cut 4 bases from V and 7 bases from J, with 7 bases between. The CDR3 consists of 12 residues. Per the germline V gene, CDR1 is WSHSY and CDR2 is SAAADI. CDR3 sequence (DNA): TGCGCCAGCAGTGCCCGCTTTGAAAAACTGTTTTTT. Its protein is CASSARFEKLFF.

About this clone: The same CDR3 is also encoded by other DNA sequences in this sample. The rearrangement links TRBV6-5 to TRBJ1-5, with D hard to call. Germline V gene data show CDR1 as MNHEY and CDR2 as SVGAGI. The CDR3 is made up of 13 amino acids. Trimming removed 4 bases from V and 0 bases from J, with 4 bases in between. DNA for the CDR3: TGTGCCAGCAGTTGGGATAGCAATCAGCCCCAGCATTTT. Translated, it gives CASSWDSNQPQHF.

This rearrangement joins TRBV19 to TRBJ2-3; no firm D call. With 3 bases removed from V and 3 bases from J, the gap between germline ends came to 19 bases. The germline V gene encodes CDR1 LNHDA and CDR2 SQIVND (reference sequence). CDR3 length equals 17 residues. CDR3 in DNA: TGTGCCAGTAGTATTCGGTTTGGGGATTATTTGACAGATACGCAGTATTTT. Amino acids: CASSIRFGDYLTDTQYF. Drawing the rest from reference TRBV19 and TRBJ2-3, the complete variable domain is DGGITQSPKYLFRKEGQNVTLSCEQNLNHDAMYWYRQDPGQGLRLIYYSQIVNDFQKGDIAEGYSVSREKKESFPLTVTSAQKNPTAFYLCASSIRFGDYLTDTQYFGPGTRLTVL.

This chain uses TRBV14 with TRBJ2-5; D might be TRBD1 or TRBD2, each matching 6 bases. The J call could be wrong; TRBJ2-7 is a better fit for the DNA end. The CDR3 length is 16 residues. Germline CDR1 and CDR2: SGHDN and FVKESK. The CDR3 loop reads CASSHPLGGRYDEQYF. The CDR3 nucleotides read TGTGCCAGCAGCCACCCCTTAGGGGGGAGGTACGACGAGCAGTACTTC.

This clone has just one count. V gene TRBV11-3 combines with J gene TRBJ1-1; D is uncertain. V lost 1 base to trimming and J lost 6 bases, with 6 bases between them. The CDR3 is 12 residues long. Germline assignment: CDR1 SGHNT and CDR2 YENEEA. The CDR3 here is CASSLGVSEAFF. CDR3 DNA sequence: TGTGCCAGCAGCTTAGGGGTTTCTGAAGCTTTCTTT.

V is TRBV30 and J is TRBJ2-5; D possibly corresponds to TRBD2 (7 bases). Germline V gene data show CDR1 as GTSNPN and CDR2 as SVGIG (reference sequence). With 7 bases removed from V and 4 bases from J, the gap between germline ends came to 19 bases. The CDR3 spans 14 residues. In DNA, the CDR3 is TGTGCCTATGGAGGGGGAGGGGGGCCAGAGACCCAGTACTTC. It codes for CAYGGGGGPETQYF.

The V call is TRBV19, the J call TRBJ1-4; no clear D gene. The V gene lost 3 bases and the J gene lost 7 bases, with 15 bases spanning the gap. The CDR3 covers 15 residues. CDR1 and CDR2 (germline): LNHDA, SQIVND (reference sequence). The CDR3 loop is CASSIETLGGEKLFF. CDR3 bases: TGTGCCAGTAGTATCGAGACCCTCGGTGGTGAAAAACTGTTTTTT.

The chain is built from TRBV18 and TRBJ2-7; TRBD2 might be the D (7 bases). Germline V gives CDR1 KGHSH, CDR2 LQKENI. V gave up 6 bases and J gave up 6 bases, with 21 bases separating them. The CDR3 covers 15 residues. The CDR3 sequence: CASSPATGGLGEQYF. In DNA, the CDR3 is TGTGCCAGCTCCCCAGCCACGGGGGGCCTTGGCGAGCAGTACTTC.

This clone was found once. CDR3 sequence reads: CASSHSGGADTQYF. The CDR3 DNA reads as TGTGCCAGCAGCCATAGCGGGGGGGCAGATACGCAGTATTTT. This rearrangement joins TRBV6-6 to TRBJ2-3, with 11 bases lining up with TRBD2. V dropped 6 bases and J dropped 4; count of bases not matched to a gene: 3. CDR1 is MNHNY and CDR2 is SVGAGI in the germline V gene (reference sequence). The CDR3 is made up of 14 amino acids.

The V gene is TRBV19, the J gene TRBJ1-6; D is possibly TRBD1 (5 bases). Germline V gene sequence: CDR1 LNHDA, CDR2 SQIVND (reference sequence). The CDR3 runs 14 residues. With 4 bases removed from V and 4 bases from J, the gap between germline ends came to 8 bases. CDR3 region: CASSNDRYNSPLHF. The CDR3 region has the DNA TGTGCCAGTAGTAACGACAGATATAATTCACCCCTCCACTTT.

In this sample, this clone turned up once. J is TRBJ2-5 and V is TRBV18; 7 bases match TRBD1. V shed 2 bases and J 4 bases; nucleotides not matched to a gene: 10. Germline values: CDR1 KGHSH, CDR2 LQKENI. CDR3 length: 16 residues. CDR3 in amino acids: CASSPGSQGDGETQYF. In nucleotides, the CDR3 is TGTGCCAGCTCACCAGGGAGCCAGGGGGATGGAGAGACCCAGTACTTC.

This chain joins TRBV19 and TRBJ2-2; weak D call: TRBD1 (6 bases). Germline-derived CDR1 and CDR2 are LNHDA and SQIVND (reference sequence). This CDR3 has 15 residues. Trimming took 3 bases from V and 4 from J, leaving 12 bases between them. CDR3 bases: TGTGCCAGTAGTATTGCAGGGGTTGTCACCGGGGAGCTGTTTTTT. Translation: CASSIAGVVTGELFF.

The chain combines TRBV5-8 with TRBJ2-3; 11 nucleotides line up with TRBD2. Trimming cost V 5 bases and J 0 bases; bases outside gene matches: 11. Germline-derived CDR1 and CDR2 are SGHTS and YDEGEE. This CDR3 region has 18 residues. The CDR3 region is CASRTGLADSTSTDTQYF. CDR3 DNA: TGTGCCAGCAGGACGGGACTAGCGGATTCTACTAGCACAGATACGCAGTATTTT.

This chain joins TRBV5-1 and TRBJ1-1; D not resolved. The V and J ends lost 0 bases and 5 bases respectively, with 20 bases between them. The CDR3 totals 17 residues. Germline V gene data show CDR1 as SGHRS and CDR2 as YFSETQ. This CDR3 reads CASSLVPQEVTGTEAFF. DNA for the CDR3: TGCGCCAGCAGCTTGGTACCTCAGGAGGTCACCGGGACTGAAGCTTTCTTT. The whole variable domain, filled in from reference TRBV5-1 and TRBJ1-1, reads KAGVTQTPRYLIKTRGQQVTLSCSPISGHRSVSWYQQTPGQGLQFLFEYFSETQRNKGNFPGRFSGRQFSNSRSEMNVSTLELGDSALYLCASSLVPQEVTGTEAFFGQGTRLTVV.

The chain is built from TRBV6-1 and TRBJ1-1; no firm D call. Trimming cost V 5 bases and J 0 bases, with 13 bases left between them. The CDR3 runs to 15 residues. Germline CDR1 reads MNHNS; CDR2 reads SASEGT. The CDR3 sequence is CASSLRATMNTEAFF. The CDR3 nucleotides read TGTGCCAGCAGTTTACGTGCCACCATGAACACTGAAGCTTTCTTT.

Here the CDR3 reads CASSLEGAGGPDTQYF. The CDR3 bases are TGTGCCAGCAGCTTAGAGGGGGCGGGGGGGCCAGATACGCAGTATTTT. This rearrangement joins TRBV7-2 to TRBJ2-3; 9 positions match TRBD2. This CDR3 contains 16 residues. With V trimmed by 1 base and J by 4 bases, 6 bases remained unmatched. In germline, CDR1 is SGHTA, CDR2 FQGNSA. Combining the CDR3 with reference TRBV7-2 and TRBJ2-3 gives the whole variable domain GAGVSQSPSNKVTEKGKDVELRCDPISGHTALYWYRQSLGQGLEFLIYFQGNSAPDKSGLPSDRFSAERTGGSVSTLTIQRTQQEDSAVYLCASSLEGAGGPDTQYFGPGTRLTVL.